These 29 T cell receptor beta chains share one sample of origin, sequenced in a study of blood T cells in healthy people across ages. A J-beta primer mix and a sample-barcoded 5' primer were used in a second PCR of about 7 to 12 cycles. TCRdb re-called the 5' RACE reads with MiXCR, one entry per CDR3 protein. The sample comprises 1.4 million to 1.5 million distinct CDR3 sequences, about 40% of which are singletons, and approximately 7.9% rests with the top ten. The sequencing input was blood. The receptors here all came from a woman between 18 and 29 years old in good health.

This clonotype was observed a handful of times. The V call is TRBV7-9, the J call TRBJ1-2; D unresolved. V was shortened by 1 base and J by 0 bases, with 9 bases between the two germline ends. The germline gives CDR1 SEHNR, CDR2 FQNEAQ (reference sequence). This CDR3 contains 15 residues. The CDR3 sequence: CASSLDTTANYGYTF. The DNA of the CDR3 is TGTGCCAGCAGCTTAGACACGACCGCTAACTATGGCTACACCTTC. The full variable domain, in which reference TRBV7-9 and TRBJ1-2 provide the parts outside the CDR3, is DTGVSQNPRHKITKRGQNVTFRCDPISEHNRLYWYRQTLGQGPEFLTYFQNEAQLEKSRLLSDRFSAERPKGSFSTLEIQRTEQGDSAMYLCASSLDTTANYGYTFGSGTRLTVV.

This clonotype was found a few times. In DNA, the CDR3 is TGTGCCAGCAGTGCGTATCGCGGGGGACCCCCGGGCTACGAGCAGTACTTC. This gives the protein CASSAYRGGPPGYEQYF. J is TRBJ2-7 and V is TRBV6-1, with 7 bases matching TRBD2. The CDR3 length is 17 residues. V lost 4 bases and J lost 3; bases outside the gene matches: 15. Germline values: CDR1 MNHNS, CDR2 SASEGT.

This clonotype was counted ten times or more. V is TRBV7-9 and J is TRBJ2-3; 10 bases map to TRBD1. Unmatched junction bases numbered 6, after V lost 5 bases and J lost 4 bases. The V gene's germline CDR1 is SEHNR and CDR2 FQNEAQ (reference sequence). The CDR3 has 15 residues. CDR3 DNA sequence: TGTGCCAGCAGCCCAGGACAGGGGGTCGCAGATACGCAGTATTTT. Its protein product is CASSPGQGVADTQYF.

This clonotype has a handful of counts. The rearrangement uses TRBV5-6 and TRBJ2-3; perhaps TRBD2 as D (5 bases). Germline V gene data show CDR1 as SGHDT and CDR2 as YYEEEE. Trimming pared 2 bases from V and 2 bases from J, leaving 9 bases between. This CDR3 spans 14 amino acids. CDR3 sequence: CASSLWGDTDTQYF. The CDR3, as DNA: TGTGCCAGCAGCTTATGGGGAGACACAGATACGCAGTATTTT.

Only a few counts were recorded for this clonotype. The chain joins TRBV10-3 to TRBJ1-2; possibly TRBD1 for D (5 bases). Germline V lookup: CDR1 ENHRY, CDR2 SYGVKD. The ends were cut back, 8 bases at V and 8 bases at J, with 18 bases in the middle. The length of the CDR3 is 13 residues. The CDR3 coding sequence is TGTGCCATCCCTAGCGCAGGGCCGGGAGGCTACACCTTC. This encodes CAIPSAGPGGYTF.

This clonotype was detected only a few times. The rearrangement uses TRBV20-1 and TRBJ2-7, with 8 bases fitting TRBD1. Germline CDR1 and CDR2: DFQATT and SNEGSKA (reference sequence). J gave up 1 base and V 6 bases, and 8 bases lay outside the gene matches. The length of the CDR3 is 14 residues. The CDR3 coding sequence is TGCAGTGCACCGGCAGGGGGCGCGTCCTACGAGCAGTACTTC. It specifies CSAPAGGASYEQYF.

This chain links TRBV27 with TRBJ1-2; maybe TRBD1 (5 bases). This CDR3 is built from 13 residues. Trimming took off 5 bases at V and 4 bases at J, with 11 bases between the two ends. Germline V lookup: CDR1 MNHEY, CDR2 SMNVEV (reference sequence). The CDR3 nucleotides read TGTGCCAGCAGTGGCGGGGCCAGCTATGGCTACACCTTC. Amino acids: CASSGGASYGYTF.

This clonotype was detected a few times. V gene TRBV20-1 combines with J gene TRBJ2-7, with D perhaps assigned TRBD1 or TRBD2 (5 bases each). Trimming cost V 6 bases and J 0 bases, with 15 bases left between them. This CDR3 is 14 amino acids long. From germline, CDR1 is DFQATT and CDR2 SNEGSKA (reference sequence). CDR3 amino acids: CSANRDLDSYEQYF. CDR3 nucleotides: TGCAGTGCCAACCGGGACCTGGACTCCTACGAGCAGTACTTC.

CDR3 nucleotide sequence: TGTGCCAGCATACAGACGGCTTCTCGCTATGGCTACACCTTC. Residues: CASIQTASRYGYTF. This chain uses TRBV6-1 with TRBJ1-2; D unresolved. In germline, CDR1 is MNHNS, CDR2 SASEGT. CDR3 size: 14 residues. V was pared by 7 bases and J by 4 bases, with 16 bases between.

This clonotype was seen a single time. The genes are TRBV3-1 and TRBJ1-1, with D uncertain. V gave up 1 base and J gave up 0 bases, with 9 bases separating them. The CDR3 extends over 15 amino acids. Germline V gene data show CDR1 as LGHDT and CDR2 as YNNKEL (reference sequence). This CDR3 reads CASSQARSMNTEAFF. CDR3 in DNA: TGTGCCAGCAGCCAAGCGAGGAGCATGAACACTGAAGCTTTCTTT.

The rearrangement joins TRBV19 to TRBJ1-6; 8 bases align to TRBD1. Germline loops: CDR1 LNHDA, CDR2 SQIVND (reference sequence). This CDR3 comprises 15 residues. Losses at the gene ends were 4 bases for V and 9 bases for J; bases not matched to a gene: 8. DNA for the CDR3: TGTGCCAGTAGTACAACCGACAGGGGCGGTTCACCCCTCCACTTT. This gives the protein CASSTTDRGGSPLHF.

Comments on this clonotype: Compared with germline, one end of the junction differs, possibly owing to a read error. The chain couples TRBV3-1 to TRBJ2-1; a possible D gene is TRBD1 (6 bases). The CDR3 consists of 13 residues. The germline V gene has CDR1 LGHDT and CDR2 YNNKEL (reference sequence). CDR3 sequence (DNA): TGTGCCAGCAACCAAGGATGGGGGCGCGAGCAGTTCTTC. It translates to CASNQGWGREQFF.

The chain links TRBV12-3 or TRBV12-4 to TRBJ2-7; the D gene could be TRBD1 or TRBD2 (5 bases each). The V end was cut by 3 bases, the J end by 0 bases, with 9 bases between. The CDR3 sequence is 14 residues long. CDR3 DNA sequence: TGTGCCAGCAGTTTGGGGGAGATCTCCTACGAGCAGTACTTC. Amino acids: CASSLGEISYEQYF.

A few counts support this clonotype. CDR3 sequence (DNA): TGTGCCAGCAGTGATGCTAGCGTCGCCACAGATACGCAGTATTTT. It translates to CASSDASVATDTQYF. V and J are TRBV2 and TRBJ2-3; perhaps TRBD2 as D (6 bases). Germline lookup yields CDR1 SNHLY and CDR2 FYNNEI. This CDR3 spans 15 amino acids. Trimming took off 3 bases at V and 2 bases at J, with 12 bases between the two ends.

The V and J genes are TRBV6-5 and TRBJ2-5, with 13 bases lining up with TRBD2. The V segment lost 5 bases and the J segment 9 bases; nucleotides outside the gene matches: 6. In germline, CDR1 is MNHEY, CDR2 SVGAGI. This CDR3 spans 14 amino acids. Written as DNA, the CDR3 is TGTGCCAGCAGTCTAGGACTAGCGGGAGTGGCCCAGTACTTC. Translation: CASSLGLAGVAQYF.

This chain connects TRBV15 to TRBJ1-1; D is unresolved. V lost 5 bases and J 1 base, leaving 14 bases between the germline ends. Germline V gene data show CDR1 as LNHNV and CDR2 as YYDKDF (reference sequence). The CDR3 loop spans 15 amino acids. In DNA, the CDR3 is TGTGCCACCAGCGTCCCCCTTGCCGGGAACACTGAAGCTTTCTTT. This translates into CATSVPLAGNTEAFF. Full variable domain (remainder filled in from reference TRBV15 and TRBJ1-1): DAMVIQNPRYQVTQFGKPVTLSCSQTLNHNVMYWYQQKSSQAPKLLFHYYDKDFNNEADTPDNFQSRRPNTSFCFLDIRSPGLGDTAMYLCATSVPLAGNTEAFFGQGTRLTVV.

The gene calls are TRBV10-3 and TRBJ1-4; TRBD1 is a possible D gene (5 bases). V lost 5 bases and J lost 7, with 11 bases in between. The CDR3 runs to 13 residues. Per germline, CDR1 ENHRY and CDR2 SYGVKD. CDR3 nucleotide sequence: TGTGCCATCAGTCCAGGGTTACGTGAAAAACTGTTTTTT. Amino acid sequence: CAISPGLREKLFF.

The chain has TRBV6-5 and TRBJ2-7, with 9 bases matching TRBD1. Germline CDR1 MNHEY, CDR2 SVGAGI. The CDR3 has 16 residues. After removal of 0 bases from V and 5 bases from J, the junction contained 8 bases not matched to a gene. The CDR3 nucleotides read TGTGCCAGCAGTTACTCGCTTGGACAGGGGATCGACGAGCAGTACTTC. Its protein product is CASSYSLGQGIDEQYF.

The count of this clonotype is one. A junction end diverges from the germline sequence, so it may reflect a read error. CDR3 residues: CAIGPGTSGCSYNERFF. CDR3 DNA sequence: TGTGCCATCGGTCCCGGGACTAGCGGGTGCTCCTACAATGAGCGGTTCTTC. This chain connects TRBV10-3 to TRBJ2-1, with 12 nucleotides matching TRBD2. From germline, CDR1 is ENHRY and CDR2 SYGVKD. CDR3 length: 17 residues.

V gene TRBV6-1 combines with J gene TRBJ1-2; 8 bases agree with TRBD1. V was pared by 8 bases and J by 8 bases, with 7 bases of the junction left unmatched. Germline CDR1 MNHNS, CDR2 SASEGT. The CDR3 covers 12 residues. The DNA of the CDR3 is TGTGCCAGCCGAAACGACAGGGGCGGCTACACCTTC. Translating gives CASRNDRGGYTF.

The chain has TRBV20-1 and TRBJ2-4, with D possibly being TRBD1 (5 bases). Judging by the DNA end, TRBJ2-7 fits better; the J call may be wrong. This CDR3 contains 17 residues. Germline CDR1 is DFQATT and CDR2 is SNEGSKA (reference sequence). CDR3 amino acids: CSASPVDSSLDDYEQYF. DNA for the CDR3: TGCAGTGCTAGCCCCGTCGACAGTTCTCTTGATGATTACGAGCAGTACTTC.

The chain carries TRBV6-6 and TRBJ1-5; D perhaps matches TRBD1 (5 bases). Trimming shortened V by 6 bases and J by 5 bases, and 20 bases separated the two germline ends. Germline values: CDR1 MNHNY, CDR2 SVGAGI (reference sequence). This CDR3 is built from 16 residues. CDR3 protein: CASRREGPWGDQPQHF. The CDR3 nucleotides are TGTGCCAGCAGACGCGAAGGACCCTGGGGGGATCAGCCCCAGCATTTT.

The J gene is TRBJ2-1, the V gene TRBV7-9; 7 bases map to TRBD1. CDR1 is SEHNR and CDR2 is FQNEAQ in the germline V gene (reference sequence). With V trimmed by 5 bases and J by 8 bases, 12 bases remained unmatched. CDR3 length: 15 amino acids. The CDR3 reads CASSPPGQHRDEQFF. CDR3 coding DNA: TGTGCCAGCAGCCCCCCGGGACAGCATAGGGATGAGCAGTTCTTC.

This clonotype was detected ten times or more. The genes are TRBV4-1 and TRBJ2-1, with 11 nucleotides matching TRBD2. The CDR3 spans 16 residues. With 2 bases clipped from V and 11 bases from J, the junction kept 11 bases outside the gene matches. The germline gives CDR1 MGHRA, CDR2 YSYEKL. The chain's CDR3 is CASSQLNLIAGGKQFF. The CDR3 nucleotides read TGCGCCAGCAGCCAACTCAACCTGATAGCGGGGGGGAAGCAGTTCTTC.

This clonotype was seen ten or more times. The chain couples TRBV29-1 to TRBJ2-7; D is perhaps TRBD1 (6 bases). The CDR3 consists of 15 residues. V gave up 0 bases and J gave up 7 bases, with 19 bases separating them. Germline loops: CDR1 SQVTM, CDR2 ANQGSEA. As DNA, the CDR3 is TGCAGCGTTGAAGATCTTCAGGGGCCGACGGGAGAGCAGTACTTC. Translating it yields CSVEDLQGPTGEQYF.

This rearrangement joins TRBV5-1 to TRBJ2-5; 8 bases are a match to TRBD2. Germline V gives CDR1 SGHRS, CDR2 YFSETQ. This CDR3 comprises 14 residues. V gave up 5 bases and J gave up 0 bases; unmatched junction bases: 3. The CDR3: CASRRSGNQETQYF. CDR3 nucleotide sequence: TGCGCCAGCAGACGTAGCGGGAACCAAGAGACCCAGTACTTC.

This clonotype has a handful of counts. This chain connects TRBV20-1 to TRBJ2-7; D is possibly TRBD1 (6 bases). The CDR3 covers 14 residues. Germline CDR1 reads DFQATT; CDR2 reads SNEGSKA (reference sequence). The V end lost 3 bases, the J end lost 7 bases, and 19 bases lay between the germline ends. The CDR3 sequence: CSASLVLGAGEQYF. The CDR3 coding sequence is TGCAGTGCTAGTTTGGTCCTGGGGGCCGGTGAGCAGTACTTC.

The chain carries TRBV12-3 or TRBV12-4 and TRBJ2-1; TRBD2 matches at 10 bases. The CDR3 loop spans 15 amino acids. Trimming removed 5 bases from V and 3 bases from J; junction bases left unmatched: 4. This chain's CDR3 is CASSTGLADYNEQFF. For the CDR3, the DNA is TGTGCCAGCAGTACCGGACTAGCGGACTACAATGAGCAGTTCTTC.

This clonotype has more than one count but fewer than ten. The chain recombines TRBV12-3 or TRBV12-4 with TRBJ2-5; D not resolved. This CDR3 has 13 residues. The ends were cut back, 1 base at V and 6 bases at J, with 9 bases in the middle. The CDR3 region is CASSLDFGKTQYF. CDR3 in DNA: TGTGCCAGCAGTTTAGACTTTGGAAAGACCCAGTACTTC.